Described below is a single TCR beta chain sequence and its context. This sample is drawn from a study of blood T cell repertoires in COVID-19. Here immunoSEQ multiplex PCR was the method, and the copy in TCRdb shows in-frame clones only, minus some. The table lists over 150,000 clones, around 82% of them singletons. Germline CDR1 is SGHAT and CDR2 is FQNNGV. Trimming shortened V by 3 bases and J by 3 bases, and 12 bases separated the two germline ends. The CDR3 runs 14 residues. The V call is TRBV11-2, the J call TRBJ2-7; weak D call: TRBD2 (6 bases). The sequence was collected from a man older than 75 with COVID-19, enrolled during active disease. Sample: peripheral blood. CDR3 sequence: CASSFGGSLYEQYF. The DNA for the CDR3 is TGTGCCAGCAGCTTTGGGGGGTCTCTCTACGAGCAGTACTTC.